These 19 T cell receptor beta chains were sequenced from one sample in a study of shared clonotypes between healthy human individuals (dated by TCRdb to 2020 to 2021). Libraries were constructed by the immunoSEQ multiplex PCR assay. TCRdb retrieved this table from immuneACCESS and kept in-frame rearrangements only. Not all clones are present; in checked studies, unresolved V genes account for under half, and no reason is known for the remainder. The sample table lists 2 million to 2.5 million clones, approximately 93% of them with a count of one. The biggest ten clones account for roughly 0.36% of the sample. Sequencing was done on a sample of naive CD4+ T cells from PBMCs. Reading the label with the study, this specimen's cell subset or site is: CD45RA+ positively selected. All receptors come from a man aged 18 to 29 in good health. Some clones in this sample may be carry-over from other donors' samples.

The V and J genes are TRBV19 and TRBJ2-7, with D possibly being TRBD1 or TRBD2 (5 bases each). Germline-derived CDR1 and CDR2 are LNHDA and SQIVND (reference sequence). With 5 bases removed from V and 6 bases from J, the gap between germline ends came to 11 bases. The CDR3 contains 12 residues. The CDR3 sequence: CASSWGAGEQYF. The DNA of the CDR3 is TGTGCCAGTAGTTGGGGCGCGGGCGAGCAGTACTTC.

V and J are TRBV28 and TRBJ1-1; D possibly corresponds to TRBD1 (6 bases). Germline V lookup: CDR1 MDHEN, CDR2 SYDVKM. V was cut by 4 bases and J by 3 bases, with 15 bases left in between. The CDR3 is made up of 15 amino acids. CDR3 residues: CASSSPGVPDTEAFF. The DNA for the CDR3 is TGTGCCAGCAGTTCCCCAGGGGTCCCAGACACTGAAGCTTTCTTT.

The rearrangement joins TRBV5-1 to TRBJ1-4; no firm D call. Trimming took off 5 bases at V and 7 bases at J, with 12 bases between the two ends. CDR3 length equals 13 residues. Germline CDR1 reads SGHRS; CDR2 reads YFSETQ. CDR3 DNA: TGCGCCAGCAGTAGCTGGGCGGGTGAAAAACTGTTTTTT. It translates to CASSSWAGEKLFF. The entire variable domain, with the rest obtained from reference TRBV5-1 and TRBJ1-4, is as follows: KAGVTQTPRYLIKTRGQQVTLSCSPISGHRSVSWYQQTPGQGLQFLFEYFSETQRNKGNFPGRFSGRQFSNSRSEMNVSTLELGDSALYLCASSSWAGEKLFFGSGTQLSVL.

The V call is TRBV10-3, the J call TRBJ1-6; 7 bases match TRBD1. Germline V lookup: CDR1 ENHRY, CDR2 SYGVKD. The CDR3 covers 14 residues. The V segment lost 6 bases and the J segment 5 bases; nucleotides outside the gene matches: 4. CDR3 in amino acids: CAIRNRGNNSPLHF. The CDR3 region has the DNA TGTGCCATCAGAAACAGGGGAAATAATTCACCCCTCCACTTT.

The chain joins TRBV25-1 to TRBJ1-2; D perhaps matches TRBD1 (5 bases). This CDR3 region has 15 residues. V was shortened by 1 base and J by 4 bases, with 13 bases between the two germline ends. Germline CDR1 and CDR2: MGHDK and SYGVNS. In DNA form, the CDR3 reads TGTGCCAGCAGTGAATCGAGGGGACTCAGCTATGGCTACACCTTC. Translating it yields CASSESRGLSYGYTF.

The V call is TRBV5-1, the J call TRBJ1-1; no clear D gene. CDR1 is SGHRS and CDR2 is YFSETQ in the germline V gene. Trimming removed 2 bases from V and 4 bases from J, with 12 bases in between. The length of the CDR3 is 14 residues. The CDR3 region is CASSLRGRITEAFF. The CDR3 coding sequence is TGCGCCAGCAGCTTAAGAGGGAGGATCACTGAAGCTTTCTTT.

The count of this clone is one. The same CDR3 is also encoded by other DNA sequences in this sample. V and J are TRBV28 and TRBJ2-7, with D perhaps matching TRBD1 (6 bases). Trimming pared 5 bases from V and 5 bases from J, leaving 10 bases between. This CDR3 is built from 12 residues. Germline V lookup: CDR1 MDHEN, CDR2 SYDVKM. As DNA, the CDR3 is TGTGCCAGCAGTCTAACAGGGAACGAGCAGTACTTC. It specifies CASSLTGNEQYF.

This chain joins TRBV10-1 and TRBJ2-2; 16 nucleotides agree with TRBD2. V was clipped by 6 bases and J by 4 bases; unmatched bases: 5. This CDR3 comprises 17 residues. Looked up from germline, CDR1 is WNHNN and CDR2 is SYGVQD (reference sequence). CDR3 coding DNA: TGCGCCAGCAGCCGGGGACTAGCGGGAGGGCCCACCGGGGAGCTGTTTTTT. This encodes CASSRGLAGGPTGELFF.

The CDR3: CASRTEQGSNYGYTF. CDR3 DNA: TGTGCCAGCAGGACCGAACAGGGATCTAACTATGGCTACACCTTC. This rearrangement joins TRBV6-1 to TRBJ1-2; weak D call: TRBD1 (6 bases). Trimming cost V 6 bases and J 0 bases, with 14 bases left between them. This CDR3 has 15 amino acids. Per the germline V gene, CDR1 is MNHNS and CDR2 is SASEGT.

Note on this clone: The sample has other DNA sequences that encode this CDR3 too. The chain recombines TRBV28 with TRBJ1-2, with D uncertain. Trimming left V 1 base short and J 5 bases short, with 11 bases between. The CDR3 contains 14 residues. Germline V gene sequence: CDR1 MDHEN, CDR2 SYDVKM. CDR3 nucleotide sequence: TGTGCCAGCAGTTTATTGGCAGGATCATATGGCTACACCTTC. This sequence encodes CASSLLAGSYGYTF.

A single count supports this clone. The sample contains more than one DNA sequence encoding this CDR3. The rearrangement links TRBV20-1 to TRBJ2-1; the D is unclear. The germline V gene has CDR1 DFQATT and CDR2 SNEGSKA (reference sequence). Trimming removed 3 bases from V and 7 bases from J, with 7 bases in between. This CDR3 region has 11 residues. The chain's CDR3 is CSASDRNEQFF. As DNA, the CDR3 is TGCAGTGCTAGTGATCGAAATGAGCAGTTCTTC.

The rearrangement joins TRBV7-2 to TRBJ2-1, with 10 nucleotides matching TRBD2. Trimming took 4 bases from V and 3 from J; bases not matched to a gene: 0. Germline V gene lookup returns CDR1 SGHTA and CDR2 FQGNSA. The CDR3 spans 14 residues. The CDR3, as DNA: TGTGCCAGCAGCTCTAGCGGGAGCTACAATGAGCAGTTCTTC. It is translated as CASSSSGSYNEQFF.

About this clone: This sample also contains other DNA sequences that code for the same CDR3. The chain couples TRBV11-2 to TRBJ2-7, with TRBD2 matching over 8 bases. In germline, CDR1 is SGHAT, CDR2 FQNNGV. J was trimmed by 2 bases and V by 1 base; bases with no gene match: 4. This CDR3 is 15 amino acids long. In nucleotides, the CDR3 is TGTGCCAGCAGCTTAGGGCTAGCGGGTACCTACGAGCAGTACTTC. Its translation: CASSLGLAGTYEQYF.

The V and J genes are TRBV27 and TRBJ2-7; weak D call: TRBD1 (6 bases). This CDR3 comprises 14 residues. Germline values: CDR1 MNHEY, CDR2 SMNVEV (reference sequence). The V and J ends lost 5 bases and 0 bases respectively, with 11 bases between them. Here the CDR3 reads CASSLRDISYEQYF. The CDR3 DNA reads as TGTGCCAGCAGTCTCCGGGACATCTCCTACGAGCAGTACTTC.

The V gene is TRBV11-1, the J gene TRBJ2-7; D is unresolved. V was cut by 1 base and J by 4 bases, with 5 bases left in between. The CDR3 totals 12 residues. The germline CDR1 and CDR2 sequences are SGHAT and FQDESV (reference sequence). Written as DNA, the CDR3 is TGTGCCAGCAGCTTAGACGTGTACGAGCAGTACTTC. It codes for CASSLDVYEQYF.

As regards this clone: The same CDR3 also results from other DNA sequences found in this sample. The chain couples TRBV28 to TRBJ1-4; D gene unclear. This CDR3 comprises 15 residues. The V gene lost 2 bases and the J gene lost 4 bases, with 11 bases spanning the gap. Germline CDR1 is MDHEN and CDR2 is SYDVKM. The chain's CDR3 is CASSLGGGLNEKLFF. In nucleotides, the CDR3 is TGTGCCAGCAGTTTAGGCGGAGGGCTTAATGAAAAACTGTTTTTT.

The chain employs TRBV4-2 and TRBJ2-3; TRBD2 matches at 10 bases. This CDR3 contains 16 residues. J lost 5 bases, V lost 0 bases, and 5 bases had no gene match. Germline values: CDR1 LGHNA, CDR2 YNFKEQ. The CDR3 coding sequence is TGTGCCAGCAGCCAAGATTTGCCTAGCGGGAGAGATACGCAGTATTTT. Translating it yields CASSQDLPSGRDTQYF.

The CDR3 reads CASRKIPGYRGGNEQFF. The CDR3 DNA reads TGTGCCAGCCGCAAAATACCTGGTTACAGGGGGGGCAATGAGCAGTTCTTC. This chain joins TRBV28 and TRBJ2-1; possible D gene TRBD1, 8 bases. The V end was cut by 8 bases, the J end by 6 bases, with 26 bases between. The CDR3 is 17 amino acids. Per the germline V gene, CDR1 is MDHEN and CDR2 is SYDVKM.

This clone is a singleton in its sample. The chain carries TRBV6-1 and TRBJ2-1; no firm D call. Germline CDR1 is MNHNS and CDR2 is SASEGT. The CDR3 is 14 residues long. The V and J ends lost 4 bases and 4 bases respectively, with 11 bases between them. CDR3 nucleotide sequence: TGTGCCAGCAGTGTGGGAACTTCTTACAATGAGCAGTTCTTC. Protein product: CASSVGTSYNEQFF.